The clone carrying this T cell receptor beta chain was observed a handful of times. Its antigen is as yet unknown. This sample stems from a study of identical twins. Study-wide points: Findings depended on cross-sectional statistics rather than tracking the same donors. Alpha sequences that were out-of-frame and twin-shared showed an excess of low generation probability.

MiXCR, applied by TCRdb to the 5' RACE reads, yields one record per CDR3 protein. Here the sample spans around 670,000 distinct CDR3 sequences, less than 7% being singletons. The germline gives CDR1 LNHNV, CDR2 YYDKDF (reference sequence). The CDR3 consists of 12 residues. V lost 4 bases and J 2 bases, leaving 4 bases between the germline ends. This TCR came from a young man in good health. The genes are TRBV15 and TRBJ2-3; unclear D gene. Input material: naive T cells sorted from blood. The CDR3 loop is CATSKNTDTQYF. DNA of the CDR3: TGTGCCACCAGCAAGAACACAGATACGCAGTATTTT. The full variable domain, with the rest looked up from reference TRBV15 and TRBJ2-3, is DAMVIQNPRYQVTQFGKPVTLSCSQTLNHNVMYWYQQKSSQAPKLLFHYYDKDFNNEADTPDNFQSRRPNTSFCFLDIRSPGLGDTAMYLCATSKNTDTQYFGPGTRLTVL.